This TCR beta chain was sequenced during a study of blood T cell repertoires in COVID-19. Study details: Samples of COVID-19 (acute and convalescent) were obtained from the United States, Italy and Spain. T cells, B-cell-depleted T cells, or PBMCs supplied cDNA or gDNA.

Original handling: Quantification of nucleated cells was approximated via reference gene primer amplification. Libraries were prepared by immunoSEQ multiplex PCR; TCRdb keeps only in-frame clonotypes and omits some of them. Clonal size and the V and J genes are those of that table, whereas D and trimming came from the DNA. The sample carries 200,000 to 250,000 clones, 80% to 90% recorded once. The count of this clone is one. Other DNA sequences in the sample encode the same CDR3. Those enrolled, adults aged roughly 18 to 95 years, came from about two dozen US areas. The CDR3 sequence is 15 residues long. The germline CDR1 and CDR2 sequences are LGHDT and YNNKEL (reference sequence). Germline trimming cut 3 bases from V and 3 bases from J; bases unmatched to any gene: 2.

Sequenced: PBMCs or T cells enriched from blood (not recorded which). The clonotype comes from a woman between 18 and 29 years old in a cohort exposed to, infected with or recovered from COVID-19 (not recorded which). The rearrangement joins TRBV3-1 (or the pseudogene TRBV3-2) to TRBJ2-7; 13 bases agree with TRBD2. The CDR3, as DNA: TGTGCCAGCAGCCAGGGGACTAGCGGGGTCTACGAGCAGTACTTC. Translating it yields CASSQGTSGVYEQYF.